This T cell receptor beta chain stems from a study of T cell responses to AZD1222 COVID-19 vaccine. Whole-study context: Second-dose intervals of approximately 4 or approximately 12 weeks were pooled. Study-level results: AZD1222 recipients seropositive at baseline numbered only 5 to 7. Across spike, vaccine-associated CD4 TCRs were found, dominant at 160-218 and 743-854. Increases in Spike-specific TCR breadth and depth were seen after two AZD1222 doses.

This clone has more than one count but fewer than ten. Antigen specificity is unknown. CDR3 size: 16 residues. Deletions cut 5 bases from V and 5 bases from J, with 19 bases between. The V gene's germline CDR1 is MNHNY and CDR2 SVGAGI (reference sequence). Profiling relied on immunoSEQ multiplex PCR, and the TCRdb table lists in-frame clones only, not all of them. The sample lists about 170,000 clones; approximately 90% were seen once. The TCR originated in an adult in good health. This rearrangement joins TRBV6-6 to TRBJ2-1; D tentatively reads TRBD1 or TRBD2 (6 bases each). The source was peripheral blood, collected on day 0 of AZD1222 vaccination. This CDR3 is CASSALRRGTHNEQFF. CDR3 bases: TGTGCCAGCAGTGCCCTGCGGAGGGGGACCCACAATGAGCAGTTCTTC.